This T cell receptor beta chain originates from a study of identical twins. TCRdb re-called the 5' RACE reads with MiXCR, one entry per CDR3 protein. Of 310,000 or so distinct CDR3 sequences in the sample, about 8.3% were seen once. V was trimmed by 5 bases and J by 3 bases, leaving 17 bases between them. Germline V CDR1 and CDR2: DFQATT, SNEGSKA (reference sequence). The CDR3 runs 14 residues. These same data were also listed under a study on yellow fever vaccine responses in identical twins.

This TCR was recovered from a woman aged 18-29 years in good health. This rearrangement joins TRBV20-1 to TRBJ2-7, with D possibly being TRBD2 (7 bases). The sample consisted of memory (CD45RO+) T cells sorted from blood. DNA for the CDR3: TGCAGTGCTGCGCCCGGAGGGGGGGGCTACGAGCAGTACGTC. Translated: CSAAPGGGGYEQYV.